Below are 24 T cell receptor beta chains sequenced from a single sample in a study of blood T cell repertoires in COVID-19. The protocol was immunoSEQ multiplex PCR, while the TCRdb copy is restricted to in-frame clones and leaves out a portion. Of about 270,000 clones in the sample, 86% were seen once. The sequenced material came from PBMCs or T cells enriched from blood (not recorded which). The receptors stem from a young woman who had recovered from COVID-19.

V gene TRBV11-3 combines with J gene TRBJ2-1; 8 bases match TRBD1. The germline V gene has CDR1 SGHNT and CDR2 YENEEA. This CDR3 has 14 residues. The J segment lost 7 bases and the V segment lost 5 bases, leaving 7 bases of the junction unmatched. The CDR3 DNA follows: TGTGCCAGCAGCCCCAGCCGGACAGGGAATGAGCAGTTCTTC. Translating it yields CASSPSRTGNEQFF.

The rearrangement uses TRBV5-1 and TRBJ2-5; D is uncertain. Trimming stripped 5 bases from V and 3 bases from J, with 5 bases between. Germline V gene lookup returns CDR1 SGHRS and CDR2 YFSETQ. This CDR3 has 11 residues. As DNA, the CDR3 is TGCGCCAGCAGGAACAAAGAGACCCAGTACTTC. Translated, it gives CASRNKETQYF.

This chain uses TRBV7-9 with TRBJ2-1; the match to TRBD2 covers 11 bases. V shed 1 base and J 5 bases; nucleotides not matched to a gene: 4. The CDR3 spans 16 residues. Germline assignment: CDR1 SEHNR and CDR2 FQNEAQ (reference sequence). The CDR3 is CASSLGGLADNNEQFF. The CDR3 DNA follows: TGTGCCAGCAGCTTAGGGGGACTAGCGGACAACAATGAGCAGTTCTTC.

In this sample, this clone turned up a few times. Within the sample, other DNA sequences also encode this same CDR3. This chain uses TRBV18 with TRBJ1-2, with a tentative D call TRBD1 (5 bases). The germline V gene encodes CDR1 KGHSH and CDR2 LQKENI. Trimming left V 2 bases short and J 8 bases short, with 9 bases between. The CDR3 has 12 amino acids. CDR3 bases: TGTGCCAGCTCACCAGACAGTTACGGCTACACCTTC. As protein: CASSPDSYGYTF.

The J gene is TRBJ2-5, the V gene TRBV7-2, with 10 bases identical to TRBD2. V dropped 1 base and J dropped 7; count of bases not matched to a gene: 9. The CDR3 is made up of 16 amino acids. The V gene's germline CDR1 is SGHTA and CDR2 FQGNSA. The CDR3 sequence: CASSLGPAGGRGTQYF. In DNA form, the CDR3 reads TGTGCCAGCAGCTTAGGCCCAGCGGGGGGGCGAGGGACCCAGTACTTC.

The chain uses TRBV5-6 and TRBJ2-2; 12 bases align to TRBD2. The CDR3 has 15 residues. Per the germline V gene, CDR1 is SGHDT and CDR2 is YYEEEE. After removal of 5 bases from V and 7 bases from J, the junction contained 6 bases not matched to a gene. CDR3: CASRSLAGGHGELFF. CDR3 bases: TGTGCCAGCAGGTCGCTAGCGGGGGGGCACGGGGAGCTGTTTTTT.

This clone was seen once. The chain uses TRBV28 and TRBJ1-2; D possibly corresponds to TRBD1 (6 bases). Trimming pared 3 bases from V and 8 bases from J, leaving 13 bases between. The germline V gene encodes CDR1 MDHEN and CDR2 SYDVKM. The CDR3 runs to 13 residues. For the CDR3, the DNA is TGTGCCAGCAGTTTTGGCAGGGGCGTCGGCTACACCTTC. Translation gives CASSFGRGVGYTF.

This chain uses TRBV3-1 (or the pseudogene TRBV3-2) with TRBJ1-3, with TRBD1 matching 7 bases. The trim removed 1 base at V and 0 bases at J, leaving 6 bases unmatched. Germline assignment: CDR1 LGHDT and CDR2 YNNKEL (reference sequence). This CDR3 spans 17 amino acids. Written as DNA, the CDR3 is TGTGCCAGCAGCCAAGCAGGGGGGCGTTCCTCTGGAAACACCATATATTTT. It is translated as CASSQAGGRSSGNTIYF.

The chain has TRBV10-1 and TRBJ2-7; D is perhaps TRBD2 (5 bases). CDR1 and CDR2 (germline): WNHNN, SYGVQD (reference sequence). Trimming stripped 4 bases from V and 2 bases from J, with 12 bases between. CDR3 length: 14 residues. CDR3 in amino acids: CASSALADTYEQYF. The CDR3 DNA is TGCGCCAGCAGTGCTCTAGCTGACACCTACGAGCAGTACTTC.

Only one count was recorded for this clone. V usage is TRBV28 and J usage is TRBJ2-1; the D is unclear. Germline V lookup: CDR1 MDHEN, CDR2 SYDVKM. The CDR3 contains 13 residues. V was cut by 6 bases and J by 8 bases, with 14 bases left in between. In DNA, the CDR3 is TGTGCCAGCAGCCAAAACGCCGCGGATGAGCAGTTCTTC. As protein: CASSQNAADEQFF.

This chain links TRBV5-1 with TRBJ2-3; 8 nucleotides line up with TRBD2. The germline V gene encodes CDR1 SGHRS and CDR2 YFSETQ. This CDR3 has 15 residues. J lost 2 bases, V lost 7 bases, and 9 bases had no gene match. The CDR3 DNA is TGCGCCAGCGGGAAAAGCGGGGGAGTCACAGATACGCAGTATTTT. Its protein is CASGKSGGVTDTQYF.

The chain recombines TRBV4-2 with TRBJ2-1, with 8 bases fitting TRBD1. CDR3 size: 16 residues. V was clipped by 3 bases and J by 2 bases; unmatched bases: 6. CDR1 and CDR2 from the germline V gene are LGHNA and YNFKEQ. The CDR3 DNA follows: TGTGCCAGCAGCCAGGCCTGGGACAGGCCCTACAATGAGCAGTTCTTC. It specifies CASSQAWDRPYNEQFF.

V and J are TRBV11-3 and TRBJ2-3, with 8 bases identical to TRBD1. CDR1 is SGHNT, CDR2 YENEEA, per germline. V shed 4 bases, J shed 6 bases, and the junction held 9 bases outside the gene matches. This CDR3 is built from 15 residues. The CDR3 loop is CASSSRTGYRDTQYF. The DNA for the CDR3 is TGTGCCAGCAGCTCCCGGACAGGGTACCGGGATACGCAGTATTTT. The full variable domain, with the rest looked up from reference TRBV11-3 and TRBJ2-3, is EAGVVQSPRYKIIEKKQPVAFWCNPISGHNTLYWYLQNLGQGPELLIRYENEEAVDDSQLPKDRFSAERLKGVDSTLKIQPAELGDSAVYLCASSSRTGYRDTQYFGPGTRLTVL.

This chain uses TRBV6-1 with TRBJ2-5; TRBD1 is a possible D gene (5 bases). Germline V gene lookup returns CDR1 MNHNS and CDR2 SASEGT. The V end lost 3 bases, the J end lost 5 bases, and 13 bases lay between the germline ends. This CDR3 region has 14 residues. CDR3 residues: CASSDLVGQETQYF. CDR3 nucleotide sequence: TGTGCCAGCAGTGACCTCGTGGGGCAGGAGACCCAGTACTTC.

The CDR3 region has the DNA TGTGCCAGCTCCCGGAAGGGGTTTGGGGAGACCCAGTACTTC. Translating it yields CASSRKGFGETQYF. The rearrangement uses TRBV7-6 and TRBJ2-5; maybe TRBD1 (5 bases). V was shortened by 8 bases and J by 5 bases, with 18 bases between the two germline ends. This CDR3 contains 14 residues. Germline CDR1 and CDR2: SGHVS and FNYEAQ.

This CDR3 is CASSPGLGEEAFF. The CDR3 DNA reads TGTGCCAGCTCACCCGGACTCGGTGAAGAAGCTTTCTTT. The rearrangement joins TRBV18 to TRBJ1-1; no definite D call. The germline V gene encodes CDR1 KGHSH and CDR2 LQKENI. The CDR3 extends over 13 amino acids. Trimming stripped 3 bases from V and 8 bases from J, with 13 bases between.

There are a few counts of this clone. The genes are TRBV4-1 and TRBJ1-2, with TRBD1 matching 8 bases. V trimming: 2 bases; J trimming: 6 bases; junction bases outside the gene matches: 8. Germline CDR1 is MGHRA and CDR2 is YSYEKL. The CDR3 loop spans 15 amino acids. The CDR3 sequence is CASSQHRGDHDGYTF. The CDR3 nucleotides read TGCGCCAGCAGCCAACACAGGGGGGACCACGATGGCTACACCTTC.

A single count supports this clone. The V call is TRBV2, the J call TRBJ2-7; D is perhaps TRBD1 (5 bases). The germline V gene has CDR1 SNHLY and CDR2 FYNNEI. V lost 6 bases to trimming and J lost 4 bases, with 7 bases between them. The CDR3 runs 11 residues. The CDR3 is CASRDIYEQYF. The CDR3, as DNA: TGTGCCAGCAGGGACATTTACGAGCAGTACTTC.

This clone was observed a handful of times. V is TRBV19 and J is TRBJ1-1; D is uncertain. The CDR3 totals 16 residues. Trimming removed 5 bases from V and 4 bases from J, with 20 bases in between. The germline V gene has CDR1 LNHDA and CDR2 SQIVND (reference sequence). Written as DNA, the CDR3 is TGTGCCAGTAGTTCGCCCTTTCGCATGCGGGGCACTGAAGCTTTCTTT. Its protein is CASSSPFRMRGTEAFF.

This clone occurred once. This chain joins TRBV6-5 and TRBJ2-1; D not resolved. CDR1 is MNHEY and CDR2 is SVGAGI in the germline V gene. CDR3 size: 11 residues. The V end was cut by 7 bases, the J end by 7 bases, with 8 bases between. The CDR3 reads CASIRRNEQFF. The CDR3 DNA sequence: TGTGCCAGCATTAGGCGGAATGAGCAGTTCTTC.

The chain recombines TRBV24-1 with TRBJ1-1; 9 nucleotides line up with TRBD1. Germline V gene sequence: CDR1 KGHDR, CDR2 SFDVKD. Trimming took 4 bases from V and 11 from J; bases not matched to a gene: 10. This CDR3 is built from 14 residues. The CDR3 reads CATSDPGQGPGAFF. CDR3 nucleotide sequence: TGTGCCACCAGTGACCCAGGACAGGGGCCCGGGGCTTTCTTT.

This rearrangement joins TRBV2 to TRBJ2-3; D possibly corresponds to TRBD2 (6 bases). The CDR3 runs 14 residues. Per germline, CDR1 SNHLY and CDR2 FYNNEI. Trimming pared 4 bases from V and 1 base from J, leaving 9 bases between. CDR3 loop: CASSGLARTDTQYF. The DNA of the CDR3 is TGTGCCAGCAGTGGCCTAGCGCGCACAGATACGCAGTATTTT.

The J gene is TRBJ2-5, the V gene TRBV29-1; weak D call: TRBD1 (6 bases). From germline, CDR1 is SQVTM and CDR2 ANQGSEA. Trimming took 2 bases from V and 5 from J, leaving 12 bases between them. The CDR3 spans 13 residues. For the CDR3, the DNA is TGCAGCGTTGAAACCACAGGGTTGGAGACCCAGTACTTC. It encodes CSVETTGLETQYF.

The chain is built from TRBV11-2 and TRBJ1-1; 7 nucleotides match TRBD1. This CDR3 has 15 amino acids. The junction had 6 bases not matched to a gene; V was cut back by 4 bases and J by 1 base. Germline loops: CDR1 SGHAT, CDR2 FQNNGV. The CDR3 sequence is CASSSLGGANTEAFF. In nucleotides, the CDR3 is TGTGCCAGCAGCTCATTAGGGGGCGCGAACACTGAAGCTTTCTTT.